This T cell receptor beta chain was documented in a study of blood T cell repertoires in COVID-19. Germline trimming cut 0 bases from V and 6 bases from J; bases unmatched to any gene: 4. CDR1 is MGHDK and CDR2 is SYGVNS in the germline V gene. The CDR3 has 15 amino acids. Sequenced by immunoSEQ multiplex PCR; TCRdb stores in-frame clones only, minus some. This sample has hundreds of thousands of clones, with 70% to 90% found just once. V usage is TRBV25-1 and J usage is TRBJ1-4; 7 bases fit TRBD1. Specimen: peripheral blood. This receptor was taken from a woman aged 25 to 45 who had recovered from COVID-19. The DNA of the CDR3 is TGTGCCAGCAGTGAATATAGAGGGGGCGATGAAAAACTGTTTTTT. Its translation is CASSEYRGGDEKLFF.